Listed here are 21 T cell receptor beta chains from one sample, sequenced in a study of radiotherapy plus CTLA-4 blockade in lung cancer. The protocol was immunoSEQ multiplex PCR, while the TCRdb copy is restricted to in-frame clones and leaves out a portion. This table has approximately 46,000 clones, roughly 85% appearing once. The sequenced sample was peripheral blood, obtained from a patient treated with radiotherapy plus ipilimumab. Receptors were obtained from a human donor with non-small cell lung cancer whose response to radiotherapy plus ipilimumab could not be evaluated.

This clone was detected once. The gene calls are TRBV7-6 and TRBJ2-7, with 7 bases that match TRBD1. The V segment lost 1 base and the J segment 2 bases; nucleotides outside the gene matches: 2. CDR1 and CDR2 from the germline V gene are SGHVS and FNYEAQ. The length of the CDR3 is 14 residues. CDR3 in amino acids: CASSLGDRTYEQYF. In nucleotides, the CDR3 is TGTGCCAGCAGCTTAGGGGACAGAACCTACGAGCAGTACTTC. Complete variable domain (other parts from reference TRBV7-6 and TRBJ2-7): GAGVSQSPRYKVTKRGQDVALRCDPISGHVSLYWYRQALGQGPEFLTYFNYEAQQDKSGLPNDRFSAERPEGSISTLTIQRTEQRDSAMYRCASSLGDRTYEQYFGPGTRLTVT.

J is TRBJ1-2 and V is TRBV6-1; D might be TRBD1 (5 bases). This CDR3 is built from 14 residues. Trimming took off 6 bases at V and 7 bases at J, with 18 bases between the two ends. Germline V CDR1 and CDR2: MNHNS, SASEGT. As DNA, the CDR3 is TGTGCCAGCAGCCATACAGGCGGCTCTGTTGGCTACACCTTC. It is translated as CASSHTGGSVGYTF.

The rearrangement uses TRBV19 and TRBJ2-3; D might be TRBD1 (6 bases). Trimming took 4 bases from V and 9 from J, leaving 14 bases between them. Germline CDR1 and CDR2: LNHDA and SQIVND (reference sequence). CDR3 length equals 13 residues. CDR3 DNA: TGTGCCAGTAGTAACCGGGACACAAAAACGCAGTATTTT. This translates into CASSNRDTKTQYF.

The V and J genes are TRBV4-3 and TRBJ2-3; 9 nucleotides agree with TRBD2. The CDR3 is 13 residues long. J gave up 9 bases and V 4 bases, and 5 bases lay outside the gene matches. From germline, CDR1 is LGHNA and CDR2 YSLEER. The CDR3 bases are TGCGCCAGCAGCCGTGAGCGGGAGGAGACGCAGTATTTT. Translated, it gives CASSREREETQYF.

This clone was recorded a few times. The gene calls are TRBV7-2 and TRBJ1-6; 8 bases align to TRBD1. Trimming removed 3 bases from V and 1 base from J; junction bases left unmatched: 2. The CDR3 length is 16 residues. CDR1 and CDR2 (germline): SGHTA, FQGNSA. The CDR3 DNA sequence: TGTGCCAGCAGCTTCACAGGGGGGTCCTATAATTCACCCCTCCACTTT. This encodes CASSFTGGSYNSPLHF.

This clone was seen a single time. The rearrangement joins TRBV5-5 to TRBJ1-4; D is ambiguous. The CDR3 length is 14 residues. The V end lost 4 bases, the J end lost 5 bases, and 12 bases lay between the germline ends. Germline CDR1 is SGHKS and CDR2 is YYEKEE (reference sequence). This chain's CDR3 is CASSPRASNEKLFF. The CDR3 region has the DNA TGTGCCAGCAGCCCACGCGCATCGAATGAAAAACTGTTTTTT. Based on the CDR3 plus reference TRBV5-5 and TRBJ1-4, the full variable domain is DAGVTQSPTHLIKTRGQQVTLRCSPISGHKSVSWYQQVLGQGPQFIFQYYEKEERGRGNFPDRFSARQFPNYSSELNVNALLLGDSALYLCASSPRASNEKLFFGSGTQLSVL.

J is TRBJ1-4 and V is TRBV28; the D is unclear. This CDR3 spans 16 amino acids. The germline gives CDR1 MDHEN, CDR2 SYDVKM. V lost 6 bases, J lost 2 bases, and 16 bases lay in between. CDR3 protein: CASRHKPKWTNEKLFF. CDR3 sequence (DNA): TGTGCCAGCAGACACAAACCGAAGTGGACTAATGAAAAACTGTTTTTT.

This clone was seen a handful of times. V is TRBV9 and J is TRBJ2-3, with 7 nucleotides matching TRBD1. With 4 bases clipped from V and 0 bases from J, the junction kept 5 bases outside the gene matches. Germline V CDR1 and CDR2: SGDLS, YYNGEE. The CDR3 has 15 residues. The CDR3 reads CASSTWTGSTDTQYF. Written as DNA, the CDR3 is TGTGCCAGCAGCACTTGGACAGGTAGCACAGATACGCAGTATTTT.

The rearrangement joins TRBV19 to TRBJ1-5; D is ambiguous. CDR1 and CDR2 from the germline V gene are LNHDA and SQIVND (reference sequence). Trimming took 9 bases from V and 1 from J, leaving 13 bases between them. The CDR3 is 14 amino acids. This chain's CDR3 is CARRRRVSNQPQHF. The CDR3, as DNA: TGTGCCAGGAGGAGACGGGTAAGCAATCAGCCCCAGCATTTT.

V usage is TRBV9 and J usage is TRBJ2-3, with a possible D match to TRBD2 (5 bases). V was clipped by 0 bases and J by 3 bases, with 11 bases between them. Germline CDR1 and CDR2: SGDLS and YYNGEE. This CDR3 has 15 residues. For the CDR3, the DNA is TGTGCCAGCAGCGTAGCTTTTCGGGGTACAGATACGCAGTATTTT. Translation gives CASSVAFRGTDTQYF.

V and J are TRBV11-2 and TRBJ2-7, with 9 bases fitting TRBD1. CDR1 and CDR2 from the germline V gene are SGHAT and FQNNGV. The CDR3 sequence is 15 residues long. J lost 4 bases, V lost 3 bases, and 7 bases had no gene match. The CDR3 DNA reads TGTGCCAGCAGCTTGATAGACAGGGGGTCTTACGAGCAGTACTTC. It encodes CASSLIDRGSYEQYF.

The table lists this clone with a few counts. The CDR3 DNA reads as TGTGCCAGCAGTTTATCCAGGGCCAATCAGCCCCAGCATTTT. This translates into CASSLSRANQPQHF. The chain uses TRBV27 and TRBJ1-5; D possibly corresponds to TRBD1 (5 bases). CDR1 and CDR2 (germline): MNHEY, SMNVEV (reference sequence). The CDR3 contains 14 residues. V was clipped by 0 bases and J by 3 bases, with 6 bases between them.

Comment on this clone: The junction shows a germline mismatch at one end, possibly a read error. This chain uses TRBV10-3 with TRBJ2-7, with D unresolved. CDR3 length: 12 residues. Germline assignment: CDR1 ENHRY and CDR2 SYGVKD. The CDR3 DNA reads TGTGCCACCAGTCTCACAAACTACGGGCAGTACTTC. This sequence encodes CATSLTNYGQYF.

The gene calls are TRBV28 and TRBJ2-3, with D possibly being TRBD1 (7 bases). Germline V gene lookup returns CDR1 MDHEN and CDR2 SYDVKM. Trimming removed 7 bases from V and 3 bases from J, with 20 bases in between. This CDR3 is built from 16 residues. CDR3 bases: TGTGCCAGCACCCTCCGGAGGGGGCGTGGGACAGATACGCAGTATTTT. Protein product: CASTLRRGRGTDTQYF.

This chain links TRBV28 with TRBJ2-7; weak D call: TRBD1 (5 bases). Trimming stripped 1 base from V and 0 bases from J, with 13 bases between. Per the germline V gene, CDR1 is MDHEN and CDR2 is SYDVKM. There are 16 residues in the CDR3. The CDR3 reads CASSLSKQASSYEQYF. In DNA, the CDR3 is TGTGCCAGCAGTTTATCTAAACAGGCGTCCTCCTACGAGCAGTACTTC.

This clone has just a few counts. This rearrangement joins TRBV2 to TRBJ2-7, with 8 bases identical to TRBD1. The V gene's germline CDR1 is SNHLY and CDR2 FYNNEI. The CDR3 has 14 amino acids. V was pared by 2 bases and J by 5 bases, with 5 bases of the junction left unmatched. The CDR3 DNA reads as TGTGCCAGCAGTGAATTGGACAGGGCCCACGAGCAGTACTTC. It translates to CASSELDRAHEQYF.

In DNA, the CDR3 is TGCGCCAGCAGCACTTCTACCTCAGGGGCCACGCAGTATTTT. It codes for CASSTSTSGATQYF. The chain recombines TRBV5-1 with TRBJ2-3; D possibly corresponds to TRBD1 (6 bases). Germline V CDR1 and CDR2: SGHRS, YFSETQ. V lost 4 bases, J lost 9 bases, and 18 bases lay in between. The CDR3 length is 14 residues.

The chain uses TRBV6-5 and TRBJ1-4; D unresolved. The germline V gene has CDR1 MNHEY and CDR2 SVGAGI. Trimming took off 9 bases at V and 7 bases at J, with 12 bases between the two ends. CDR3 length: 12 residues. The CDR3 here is CASSFPGEKLFF. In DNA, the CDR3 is TGTGCCAGTTCCTTTCCCGGTGAAAAACTGTTTTTT.

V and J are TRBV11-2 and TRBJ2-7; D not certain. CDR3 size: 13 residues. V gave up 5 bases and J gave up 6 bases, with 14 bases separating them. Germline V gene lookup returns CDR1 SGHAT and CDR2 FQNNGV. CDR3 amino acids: CASSPSQGGEQYF. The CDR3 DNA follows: TGTGCCAGCAGCCCATCCCAAGGCGGCGAGCAGTACTTC.

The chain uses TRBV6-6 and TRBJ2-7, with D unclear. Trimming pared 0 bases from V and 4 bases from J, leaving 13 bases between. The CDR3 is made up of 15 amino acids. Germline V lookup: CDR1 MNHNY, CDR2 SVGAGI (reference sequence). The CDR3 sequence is CASSYSAPERYEQYF. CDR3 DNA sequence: TGTGCCAGCAGTTACTCTGCGCCGGAGAGGTACGAGCAGTACTTC.

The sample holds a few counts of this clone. CDR3 loop: CAWSVDRERGYTF. CDR3 nucleotides: TGTGCCTGGAGTGTAGACAGGGAACGTGGCTACACCTTC. The V call is TRBV30, the J call TRBJ1-2, with 7 nucleotides matching TRBD1. This CDR3 has 13 residues. J was trimmed by 7 bases and V by 0 bases; bases with no gene match: 5. The germline gives CDR1 GTSNPN, CDR2 SVGIG (reference sequence).